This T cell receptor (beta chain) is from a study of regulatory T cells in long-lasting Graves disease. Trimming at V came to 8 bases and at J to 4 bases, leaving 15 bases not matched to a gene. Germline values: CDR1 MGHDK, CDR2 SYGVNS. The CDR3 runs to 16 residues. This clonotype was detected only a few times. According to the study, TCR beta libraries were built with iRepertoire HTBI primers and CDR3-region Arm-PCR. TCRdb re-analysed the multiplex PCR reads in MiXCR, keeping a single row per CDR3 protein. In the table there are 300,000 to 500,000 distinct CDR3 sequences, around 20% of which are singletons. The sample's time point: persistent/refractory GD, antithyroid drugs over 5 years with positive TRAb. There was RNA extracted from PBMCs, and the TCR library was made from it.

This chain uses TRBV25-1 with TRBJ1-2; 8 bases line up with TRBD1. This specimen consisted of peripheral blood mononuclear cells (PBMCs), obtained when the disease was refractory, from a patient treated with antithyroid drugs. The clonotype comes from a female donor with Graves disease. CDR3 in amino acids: CASSTSPDRGLYGYTF. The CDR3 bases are TGTGCCAGCTCCACCAGCCCTGACAGGGGACTCTATGGCTACACCTTC.